The sequence of this TCR beta chain was determined in a study of OX40 agonist ivuxolimab in advanced cancers. Background on the study: Among those enrolled, mean age was approximately 62 years (range about 23 to 85) and about 82% were male. A history of anti-PD-1, anti-PD-L1 or anti-CTLA-4 therapy was acceptable, and roughly 40% had some.

Prior autoimmune disease or systemic immunosuppression barred patients. In germline, CDR1 is MDHEN, CDR2 SYDVKM. CDR3 size: 11 residues. Germline trimming cut 8 bases from V and 4 bases from J; bases unmatched to any gene: 1. The data were produced by immunoSEQ multiplex PCR, yet TCRdb's version contains in-frame clones alone and is incomplete. In the table there are roughly 19,000 clones, over 70% of which are singletons. The sequences come from CD4+ or CD8+ T cells sorted from blood, collected in a trial of the OX40 agonist ivuxolimab. The receptor was isolated from an adult with an advanced solid tumor such as melanoma, head and neck, liver or kidney cancer. This rearrangement joins TRBV28 to TRBJ1-2, with 7 bases that match TRBD1. The CDR3: CASRTGYGYTF. The CDR3 nucleotides are TGTGCCAGCCGGACAGGCTATGGCTACACCTTC.